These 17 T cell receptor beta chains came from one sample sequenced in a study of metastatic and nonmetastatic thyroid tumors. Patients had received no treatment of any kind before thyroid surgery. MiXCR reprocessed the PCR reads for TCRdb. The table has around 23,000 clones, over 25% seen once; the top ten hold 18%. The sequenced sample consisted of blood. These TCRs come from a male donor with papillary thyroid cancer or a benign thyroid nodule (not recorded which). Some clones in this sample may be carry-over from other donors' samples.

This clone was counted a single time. The CDR3 sequence: CSVLFWTSGYNEQFF. The DNA of the CDR3 is TGCAGTGTATTATTCTGGACTAGCGGTTACAATGAGCAGTTCTTC. The chain employs TRBV20-1 and TRBJ2-1; 10 bases are a match to TRBD2. CDR3 length: 15 amino acids. Germline-derived CDR1 and CDR2 are DFQATT and SNEGSKA (reference sequence). V dropped 7 bases and J dropped 4; count of bases not matched to a gene: 10.

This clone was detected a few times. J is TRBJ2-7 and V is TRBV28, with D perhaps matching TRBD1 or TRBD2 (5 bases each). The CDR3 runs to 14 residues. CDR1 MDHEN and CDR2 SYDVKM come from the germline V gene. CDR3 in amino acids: CASDGTLNNNEQYF. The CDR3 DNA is TGTGCAAGCGACGGGACCCTAAATAACAACGAGCAGTACTTC.

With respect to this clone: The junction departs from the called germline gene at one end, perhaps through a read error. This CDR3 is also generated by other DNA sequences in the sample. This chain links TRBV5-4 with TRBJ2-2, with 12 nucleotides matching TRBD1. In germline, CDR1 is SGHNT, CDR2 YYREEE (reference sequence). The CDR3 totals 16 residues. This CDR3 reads CASSITGTGGSGELFF. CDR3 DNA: TGTGCCAGCAGCATAACCGGGACAGGGGGCTCCGGTGAGCTTTTTTTT.

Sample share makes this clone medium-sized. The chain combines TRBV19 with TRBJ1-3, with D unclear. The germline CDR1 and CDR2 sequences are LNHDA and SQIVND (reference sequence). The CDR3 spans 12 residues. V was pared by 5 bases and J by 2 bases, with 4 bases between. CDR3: CASSRTGNTIYF. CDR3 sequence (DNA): TGTGCCAGTAGTCGGACTGGAAACACCATATATTTT.

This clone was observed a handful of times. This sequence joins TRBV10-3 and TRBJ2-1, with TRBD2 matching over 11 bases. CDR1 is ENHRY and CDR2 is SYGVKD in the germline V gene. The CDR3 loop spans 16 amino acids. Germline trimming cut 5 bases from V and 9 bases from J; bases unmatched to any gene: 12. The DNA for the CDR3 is TGTGCCATCAGTTACCTTAGCGGGAGGGCAGGGATTGAGCAGTTCTTC. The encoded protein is CAISYLSGRAGIEQFF.

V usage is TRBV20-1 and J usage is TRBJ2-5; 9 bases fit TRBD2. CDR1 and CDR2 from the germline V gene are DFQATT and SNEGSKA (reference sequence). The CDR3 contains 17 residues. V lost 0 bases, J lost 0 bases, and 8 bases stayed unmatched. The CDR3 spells CSARDRASGVYQETQYF. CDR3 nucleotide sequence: TGCAGTGCTAGAGATCGGGCTAGCGGGGTATACCAAGAGACCCAGTACTTC.

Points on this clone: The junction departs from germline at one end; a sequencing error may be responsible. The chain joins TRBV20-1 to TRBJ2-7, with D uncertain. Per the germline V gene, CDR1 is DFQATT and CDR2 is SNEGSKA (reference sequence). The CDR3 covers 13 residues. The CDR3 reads CIARGKQVYEQYF. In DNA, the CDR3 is TGCATTGCTAGAGGAAAGCAGGTCTACGAGCAGTACTTC.

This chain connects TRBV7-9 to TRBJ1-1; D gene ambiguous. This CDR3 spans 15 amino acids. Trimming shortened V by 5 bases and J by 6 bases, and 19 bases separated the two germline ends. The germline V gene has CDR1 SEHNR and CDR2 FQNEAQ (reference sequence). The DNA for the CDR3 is TGTGCCAGCAGCCTACGACCGACCGCGAGATCTGAAGCTTTCTTT. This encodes CASSLRPTARSEAFF.

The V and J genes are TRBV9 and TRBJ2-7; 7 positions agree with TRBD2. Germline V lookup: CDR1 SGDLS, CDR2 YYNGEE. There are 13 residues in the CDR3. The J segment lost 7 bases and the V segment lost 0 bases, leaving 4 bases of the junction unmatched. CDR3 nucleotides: TGTGCCAGCAGCGTAGGATCCGGGAGGGAGCAGTACTTC. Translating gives CASSVGSGREQYF. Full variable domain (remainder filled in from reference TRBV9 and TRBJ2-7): DSGVTQTPKHLITATGQRVTLRCSPRSGDLSVYWYQQSLDQGLQFLIQYYNGEERAKGNILERFSAQQFPDLHSELNLSSLELGDSALYFCASSVGSGREQYFGPGTRLTVT.

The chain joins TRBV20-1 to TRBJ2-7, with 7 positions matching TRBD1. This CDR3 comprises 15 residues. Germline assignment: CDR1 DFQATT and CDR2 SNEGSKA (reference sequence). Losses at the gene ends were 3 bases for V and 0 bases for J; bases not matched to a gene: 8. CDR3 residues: CSARLTGTSSYEQYF. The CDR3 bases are TGCAGTGCTAGGCTGACAGGGACGAGCTCCTACGAGCAGTACTTC.

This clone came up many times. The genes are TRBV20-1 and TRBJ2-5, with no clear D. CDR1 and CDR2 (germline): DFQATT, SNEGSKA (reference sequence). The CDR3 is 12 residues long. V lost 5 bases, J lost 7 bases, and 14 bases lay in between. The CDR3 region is CSAGRRRGTQYF. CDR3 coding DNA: TGCAGTGCTGGCCGTCGGCGAGGGACCCAGTACTTC.

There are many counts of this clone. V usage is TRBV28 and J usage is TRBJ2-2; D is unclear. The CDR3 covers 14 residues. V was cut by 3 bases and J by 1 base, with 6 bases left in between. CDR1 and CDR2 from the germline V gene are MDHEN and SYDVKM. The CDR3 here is CASSFSVNTGELFF. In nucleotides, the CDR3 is TGTGCCAGCAGTTTTTCCGTGAACACCGGGGAGCTGTTTTTT.

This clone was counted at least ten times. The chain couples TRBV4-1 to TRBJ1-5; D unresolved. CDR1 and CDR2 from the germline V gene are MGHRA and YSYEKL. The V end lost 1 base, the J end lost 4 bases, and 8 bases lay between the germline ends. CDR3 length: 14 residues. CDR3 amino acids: CASSQVSENQPQHF. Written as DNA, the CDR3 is TGCGCCAGCAGCCAAGTTAGCGAGAATCAGCCCCAGCATTTT.

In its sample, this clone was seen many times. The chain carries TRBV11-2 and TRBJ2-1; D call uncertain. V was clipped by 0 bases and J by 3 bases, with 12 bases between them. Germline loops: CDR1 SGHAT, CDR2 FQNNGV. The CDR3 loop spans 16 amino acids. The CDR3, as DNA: TGTGCCAGCAGCTTAGATGCTTCGCGTATCTACAATGAGCAGTTCTTC. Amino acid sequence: CASSLDASRIYNEQFF.

The CDR3 bases are TGTGCCATCAGGGGGAGGGACACCGGGGAGCTGTTTTTT. Protein product: CAIRGRDTGELFF. The chain has TRBV6-1 and TRBJ2-2; D assignment may be TRBD1 or TRBD2 (7 bases each). The germline CDR1 and CDR2 sequences are MNHNS and SASEGT. This CDR3 is 13 amino acids long. V was cut by 10 bases and J by 3 bases, with 12 bases left in between.

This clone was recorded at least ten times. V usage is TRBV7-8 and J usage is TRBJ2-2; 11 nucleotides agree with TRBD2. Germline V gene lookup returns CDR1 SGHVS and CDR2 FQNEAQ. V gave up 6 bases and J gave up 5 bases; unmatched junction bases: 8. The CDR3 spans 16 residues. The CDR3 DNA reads TGTGCCAGCAGTTCTCCTAGCGGGAGGTTAACCGGGGAGCTGTTTTTT. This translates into CASSSPSGRLTGELFF.

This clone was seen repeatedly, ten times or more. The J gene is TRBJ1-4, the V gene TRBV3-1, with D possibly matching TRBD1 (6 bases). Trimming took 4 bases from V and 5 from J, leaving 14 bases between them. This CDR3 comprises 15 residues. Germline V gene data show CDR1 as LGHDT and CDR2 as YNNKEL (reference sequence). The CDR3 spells CASSRLGGENEKLFF. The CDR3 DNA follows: TGTGCCAGCAGCCGCCTAGGGGGAGAAAATGAAAAACTGTTTTTT.